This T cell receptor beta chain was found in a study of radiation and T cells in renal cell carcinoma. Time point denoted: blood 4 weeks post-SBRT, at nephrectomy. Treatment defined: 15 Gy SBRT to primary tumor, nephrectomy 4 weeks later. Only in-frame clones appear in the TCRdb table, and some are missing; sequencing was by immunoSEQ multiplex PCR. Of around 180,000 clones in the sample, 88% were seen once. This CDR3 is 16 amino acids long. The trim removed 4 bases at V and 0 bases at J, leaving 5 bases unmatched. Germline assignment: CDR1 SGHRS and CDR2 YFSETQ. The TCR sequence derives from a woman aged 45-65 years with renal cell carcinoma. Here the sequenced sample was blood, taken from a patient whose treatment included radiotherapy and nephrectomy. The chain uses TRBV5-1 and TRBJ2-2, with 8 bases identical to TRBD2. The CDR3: CASSLGGGTNTGELFF. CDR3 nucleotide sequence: TGCGCCAGCAGCCTCGGCGGGGGGACGAACACCGGGGAGCTGTTTTTT.